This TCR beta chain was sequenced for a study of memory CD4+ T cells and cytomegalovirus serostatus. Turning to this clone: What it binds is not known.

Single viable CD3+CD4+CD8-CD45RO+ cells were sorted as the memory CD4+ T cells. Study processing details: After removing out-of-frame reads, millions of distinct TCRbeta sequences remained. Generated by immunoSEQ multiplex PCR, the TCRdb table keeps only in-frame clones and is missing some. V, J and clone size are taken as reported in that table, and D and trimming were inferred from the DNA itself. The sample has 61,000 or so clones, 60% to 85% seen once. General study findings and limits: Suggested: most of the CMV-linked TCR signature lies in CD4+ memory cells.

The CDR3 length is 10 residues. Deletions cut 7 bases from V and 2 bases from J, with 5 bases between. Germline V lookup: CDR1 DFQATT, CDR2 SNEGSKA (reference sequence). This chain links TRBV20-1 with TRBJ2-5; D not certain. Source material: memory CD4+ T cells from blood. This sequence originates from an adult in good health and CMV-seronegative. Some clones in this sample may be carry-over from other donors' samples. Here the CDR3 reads CSGLQETQYF. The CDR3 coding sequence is TGCAGTGGCCTACAAGAGACCCAGTACTTC.